This T cell receptor beta chain was found in a study of naive and memory T cell subsets (dated by TCRdb to about 2017). Looking at the study overall: An open-source, UMI-based TCR alpha and beta sequencing pipeline was applied to sorted naive and memory peripheral blood T cell subsets. Complete agreement was observed between the functional CMV T cell responses and the IgG serology results. RNA was DNase-treated and reverse transcribed with TCR constant-region primers, mostly using SuperScript III.

Overall study results and their limits: Naive repertoires, especially CD8, contained a few larger clonotypes, possibly memory cells re-expressing CD45RA. The repertoire findings for the naive and memory subsets could not be validated against a ground truth because none was available. RNA-based TCR counts may be affected by expression changes linked to T cell activation and differentiation. Following error correction, more than 95% of naive TCR sequences occurred only once, which made naive abundance distributions much steeper than those of memory subsets. In both CD4 and CD8 cells, going from naive through CM, EM and EMRA, the Gini index went up while Shannon and inverse Simpson diversity went down. A clonotype was defined as a single alpha or beta chain sequence rather than as a paired alpha/beta receptor. TCR abundance followed a power law whose exponent differed between naive and memory subsets but was consistent across the three individuals.

Remarks on this clonotype: It has no known antigen specificity. Per-base qualities were not stored, and no clone one base away is much larger.

Library prep was done by UMI-ligation and nested PCR. An equimolar mix of two oligonucleotides covering both TRBC1 and TRBC2 was used as the beta constant-region primer. The ligated cDNA went through four rounds of PCR with nested alpha and beta constant-region primers together with the SP2 primer. A single-stranded oligonucleotide bearing the SP2 primer plus a 12-nucleotide UMI was ligated onto the 3' end of the cDNA by T4 RNA ligase 1. The ligation reaction was incubated at 16°C for about 20-25 hours. To avoid over-amplification, PCR2 was usually performed as a SYBR Green qPCR and halted once a predetermined threshold was reached. Apart from the first purification, every purification step used Agencourt AMPure XP magnetic beads. Libraries were quantified by Qubit and checked on a TapeStation, where a main peak was expected near 650 bp. Pooled libraries were sequenced on an Illumina MiSeq using v2 2x251 paired-end kits, and typically 1-2 million reads were obtained per sample. Each sample library was pooled at about 4 nM, and about 5-7% PhiX was included to improve cluster recognition. Turning to the authors' computational methods: FASTQ reads processed by Demultiplexor were assigned V and J genes by Decombinator through tag matching that tolerated a single base-pair mismatch. By using UMIs, Collapsinator corrected both sequencing errors and the frequency errors caused by PCR heterogeneity. TCRs were translated and CDR3s were extracted from the conserved cysteine to the FGXG phenylalanine by CDR3Translator, with non-productive sequences being flagged. Repertoires were subsampled to equal numbers of UMI-defined TCRs before Gini, Shannon entropy and inverse Simpson indices were calculated. Power-law fits to clonotype abundance distributions were performed by maximum likelihood within the linear range. When run on a single naive CD8 sample, MIGEC and the pipeline yielded similar UMI counts, similar unique TCR numbers and similar clonal distributions. One analysis removed from the naive repertoire any naive TCRs that were also found in any memory subset from the same donor. A set of several thousand CMV-associated CDR3 sequences, compiled from VDJdb and a published dataset, was used to search the repertoires. TCRdb applied fastp at Q25 and MiXCR to the public reads, then kept only in-frame beta chains. Duplicate CDR3 protein sequences are folded into a single record with the most common DNA and genes. These V and J calls derive from TCRdb rather than the authors' analysis. Within this sample are 140,000 to 150,000 distinct CDR3 sequences, with 22% of them counted one time only. The top ten hold roughly 0.1% of the sample.

The CDR3 has 13 amino acids, counting the end cysteine and phenylalanine. Here the CDR3 DNA is all that survives: 39 bases in frame from base 1. Taken from the germline V gene, the CDR1 and CDR2 loops are SNHLY and FYNNEI. The germline ends are 5 bases apart after V is trimmed by 0 bases and J by 2 bases. TCR alpha and beta chain libraries were amplified separately from the second PCR step onward. CMV status of each donor was established by measuring IFNgamma production from CD4+ T cells after fresh PBMCs were stimulated overnight with CMV viral lysate. CD4 T cells were positively selected with Miltenyi beads, followed by positive selection of CD8 T cells from the CD4-negative fraction. Cells were stained for CD3, CD4, CD8, CD45RA, CD27 and a live/dead dye and were sorted on a BD Aria II into four subsets based on CD45RA and CD27. A few healthy volunteers provided blood, and the blood of each volunteer was split into CD4 and CD8 T cells and then into four differentiation subsets. Roughly 120 ml of peripheral blood was taken from each donor, and PBMC were separated by density-gradient centrifugation on Ficoll-Paque PLUS. The sorted cells were lysed in RLT buffer, after which RNA was extracted using a Qiagen RNeasy kit and kept at -80 degrees C.

What was sequenced was naive CD4+ T cells from blood. According to the study, the label for this sample's cell subset or site signals: naive T cells, CD45RA high CD27+. Recombination joined TRBV2 with TRBJ2-7, with the D gene not confidently named. The clonotype was recovered from a human donor in good health. The CDR3 corresponds to CASSEARTYEQYF. At the DNA level, the sequence is TGTGCCAGCAGTGAAGCGCGTACCTACGAGCAGTACTTC.